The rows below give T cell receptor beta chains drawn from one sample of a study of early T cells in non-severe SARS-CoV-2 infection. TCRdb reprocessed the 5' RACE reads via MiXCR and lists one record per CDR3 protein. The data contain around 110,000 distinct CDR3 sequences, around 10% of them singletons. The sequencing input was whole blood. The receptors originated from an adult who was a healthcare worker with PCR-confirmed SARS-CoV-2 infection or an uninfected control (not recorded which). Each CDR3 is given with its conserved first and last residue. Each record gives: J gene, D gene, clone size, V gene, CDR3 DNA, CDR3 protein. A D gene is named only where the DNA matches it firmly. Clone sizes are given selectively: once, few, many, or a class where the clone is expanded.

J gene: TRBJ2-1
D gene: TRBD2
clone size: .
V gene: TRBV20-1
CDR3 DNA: TGCAGTGCTAGCCCTTTAGCTAGCGGGAGCGATGAGCAGTTCTTC
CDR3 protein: CSASPLASGSDEQFF

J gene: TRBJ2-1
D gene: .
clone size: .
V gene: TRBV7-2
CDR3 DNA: TGTGCCAGCAGCTTAGCCCCAGAGGAGCGTGAGCAGTTCTTC
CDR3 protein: CASSLAPEEREQFF

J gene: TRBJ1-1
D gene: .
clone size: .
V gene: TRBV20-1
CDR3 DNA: TGCAGTGCTAGAATGGGCGCGGGGAACACTGAAGCTTTCTTT
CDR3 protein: CSARMGAGNTEAFF

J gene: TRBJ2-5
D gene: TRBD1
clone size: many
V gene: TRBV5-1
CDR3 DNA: TGCGCCAGCAGCTTGGAGGGACAGAGAGAGACCCAGTACTTC
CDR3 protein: CASSLEGQRETQYF

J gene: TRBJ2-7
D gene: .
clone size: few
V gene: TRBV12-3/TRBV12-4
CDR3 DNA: TGTGCCAGCAGAGGCAGGGGGGACACCTACGAGCAGTACTTC
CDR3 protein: CASRGRGDTYEQYF

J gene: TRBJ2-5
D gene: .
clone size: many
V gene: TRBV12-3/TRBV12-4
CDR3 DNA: TGTGCCAGCAGTTTTGGGGGATCGGGAAAGGGGACCCAGTACTTC
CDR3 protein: CASSFGGSGKGTQYF

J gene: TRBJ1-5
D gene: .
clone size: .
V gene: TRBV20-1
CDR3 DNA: TGCAGTGCTAGGGGTCCCTCCGGTGATCAGCCCCAGCATTTT
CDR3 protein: CSARGPSGDQPQHF

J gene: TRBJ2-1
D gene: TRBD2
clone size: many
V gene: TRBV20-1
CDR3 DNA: TGCAGTGCTAGGGCTCTAGCGGGAGGCTACAATGAGCAGTTCTTC
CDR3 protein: CSARALAGGYNEQFF

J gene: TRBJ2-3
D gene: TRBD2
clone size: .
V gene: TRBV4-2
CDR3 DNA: TGTGCCAGCAGCCAAGACGGGACTAGCGGGGCAGATACGCAGTATTTT
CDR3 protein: CASSQDGTSGADTQYF

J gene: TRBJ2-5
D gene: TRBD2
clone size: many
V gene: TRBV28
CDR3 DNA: TGTGCCAGCGGAGCGGGATTCGGTTTCGTCGGAGAGACCCAGTACTTC
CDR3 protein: CASGAGFGFVGETQYF

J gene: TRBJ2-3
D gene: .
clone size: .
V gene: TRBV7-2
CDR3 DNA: TGTGCCAGCACTCCCCGGCCAGGCTCAGATACGCAGTATTTT
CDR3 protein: CASTPRPGSDTQYF

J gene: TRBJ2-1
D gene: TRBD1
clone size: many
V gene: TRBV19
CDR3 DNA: TGTGCCACCTCCGGGACAGGGGGGGGTGAGCAGTTCTTC
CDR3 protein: CATSGTGGGEQFF

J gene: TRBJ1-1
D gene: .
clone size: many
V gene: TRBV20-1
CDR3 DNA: TGCAGTGCTAGGGGACGGAACACTGAAGCTTTCTTT
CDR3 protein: CSARGRNTEAFF

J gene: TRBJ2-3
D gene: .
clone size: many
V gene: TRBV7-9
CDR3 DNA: TGTGCCAGCAGCCAAACAGGGACCCGAAGCACAGATACGCAGTATTTT
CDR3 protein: CASSQTGTRSTDTQYF

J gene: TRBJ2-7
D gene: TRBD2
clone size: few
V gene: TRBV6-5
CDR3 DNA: TGTGCCAGCAGACAAACAGCGGGAGTGGGGTACGAGCAGTACTTC
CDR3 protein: CASRQTAGVGYEQYF

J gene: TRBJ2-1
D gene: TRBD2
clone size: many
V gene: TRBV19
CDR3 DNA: TGTGCCAGTAGTATCCCAAGCGGGAGAAGTTACAATGAGCAGTTCTTC
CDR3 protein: CASSIPSGRSYNEQFF

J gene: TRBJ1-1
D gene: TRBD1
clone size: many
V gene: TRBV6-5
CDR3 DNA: TGTGCCAGCCGTCGGACCGGGACAGCGAACACTGAAGCTTTCTTT
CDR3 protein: CASRRTGTANTEAFF

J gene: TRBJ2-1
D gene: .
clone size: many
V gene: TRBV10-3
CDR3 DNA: TGTGCCATCAGTCTAGTGTCCAATGAGCAGTTCTTC
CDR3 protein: CAISLVSNEQFF

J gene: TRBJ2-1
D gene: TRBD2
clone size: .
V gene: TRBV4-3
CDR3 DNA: TGCGCCAGCAGCCCGGGACTAGGCTACAATGAGCAGTTCTTC
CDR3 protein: CASSPGLGYNEQFF

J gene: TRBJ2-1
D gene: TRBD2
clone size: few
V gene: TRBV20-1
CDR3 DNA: TGCAGTGCTGAGAGGACTAGCAGTTACAATGAGCAGTTCTTC
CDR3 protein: CSAERTSSYNEQFF

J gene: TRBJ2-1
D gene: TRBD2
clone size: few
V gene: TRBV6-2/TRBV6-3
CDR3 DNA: TGTGCCAGCAGCAACCTGGGGACTAGCGGGCTACTCAATGAGCAGTTCTTC
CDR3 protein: CASSNLGTSGLLNEQFF

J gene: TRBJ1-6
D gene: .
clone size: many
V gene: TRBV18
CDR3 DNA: TGTGCCAGCTCACCAGGGTTTGAGTCACCCCTCCACTTT
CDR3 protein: CASSPGFESPLHF

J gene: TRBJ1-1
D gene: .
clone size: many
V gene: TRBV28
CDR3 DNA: TGTGCCAGCACCATAAGTGGGGCTGAAGCTTTCTTT
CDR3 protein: CASTISGAEAFF

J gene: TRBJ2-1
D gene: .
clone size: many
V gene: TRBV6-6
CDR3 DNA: TGTGCCAGCAGGGGAGGGGGAGACAATGAGCAGTTCTTC
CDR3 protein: CASRGGGDNEQFF

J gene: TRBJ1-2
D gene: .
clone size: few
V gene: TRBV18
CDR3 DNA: TGTGCCAGCTCAACTGACATTGGGGGCTATGGCTACACCTTC
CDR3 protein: CASSTDIGGYGYTF

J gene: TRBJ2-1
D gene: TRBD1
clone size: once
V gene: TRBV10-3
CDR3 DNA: TGTGCCATCTGGGGACAGGGATACAATGAGCAGTTCTTC
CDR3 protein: CAIWGQGYNEQFF

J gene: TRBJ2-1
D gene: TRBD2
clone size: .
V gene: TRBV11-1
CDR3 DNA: TGTGCCAGCAGCTTAATTACTAGCGGGAGAACCTCCTACAATGAGCAGTTCTTC
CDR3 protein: CASSLITSGRTSYNEQFF

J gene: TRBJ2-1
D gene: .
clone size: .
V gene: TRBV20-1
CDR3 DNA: TGCAGTGCTAACCGACCCGTAAGCTCCTACAATGAGCAGTTCTTC
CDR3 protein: CSANRPVSSYNEQFF

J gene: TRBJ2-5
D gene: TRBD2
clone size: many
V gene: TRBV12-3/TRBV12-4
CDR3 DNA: TGTGCCAGCACTCCTTCCCCCTCACTAGCGGAGCCCATGCAGACCCAGTACTTC
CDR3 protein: CASTPSPSLAEPMQTQYF

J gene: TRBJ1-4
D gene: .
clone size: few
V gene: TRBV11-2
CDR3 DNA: TGTGCCAGCAGCTTAACTACCCTGGGAAAACTGTTTTTT
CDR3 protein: CASSLTTLGKLFF

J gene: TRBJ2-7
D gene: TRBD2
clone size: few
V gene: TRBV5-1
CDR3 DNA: TGCGCCAGCAGCTTGACCAGGACTAGCGGGAGGGCCGTCGAAGAGCAGTACTTC
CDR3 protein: CASSLTRTSGRAVEEQYF

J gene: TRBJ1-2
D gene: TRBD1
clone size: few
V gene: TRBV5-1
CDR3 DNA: TGCGCCAGCAGCGGAGGACAGGGTAGCTATGGCTACACCTTC
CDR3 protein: CASSGGQGSYGYTF

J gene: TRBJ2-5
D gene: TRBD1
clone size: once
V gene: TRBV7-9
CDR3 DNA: TGTGCCAGCAGCTTTCAGGGGGCGGACGAGACCCAGTACTTC
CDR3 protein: CASSFQGADETQYF

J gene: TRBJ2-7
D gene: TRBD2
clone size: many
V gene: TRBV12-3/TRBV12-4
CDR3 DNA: TGTGCCAGCAGTTCGCGGGGGGTACTCGAGCAGTACTTC
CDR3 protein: CASSSRGVLEQYF

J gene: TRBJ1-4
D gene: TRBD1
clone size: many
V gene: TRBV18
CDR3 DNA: TGTGCCAGCGTGCAAACCCGACAGGGCTATCGTGAAAAACTGTTTTTT
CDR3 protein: CASVQTRQGYREKLFF

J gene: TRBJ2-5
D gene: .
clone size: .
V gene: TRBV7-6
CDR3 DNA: TGTGCCAGCAGCCCGGGGATGACGGGGCAAGAGACCCAGTACTTC
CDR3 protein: CASSPGMTGQETQYF

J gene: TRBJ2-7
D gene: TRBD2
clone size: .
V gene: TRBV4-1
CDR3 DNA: TGCGCCAGCAGCCCGGGACTAGCGGGAGGCGAGCAGTACTTC
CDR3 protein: CASSPGLAGGEQYF

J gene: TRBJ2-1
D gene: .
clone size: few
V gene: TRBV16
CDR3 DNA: TGTGCCAGCAGCCAAGGAATAGGTGAGCAGTTCTTC
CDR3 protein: CASSQGIGEQFF

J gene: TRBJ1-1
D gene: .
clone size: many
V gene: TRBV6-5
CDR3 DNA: TGTGCCAGCAGTTATAATAAGGAAAGGGCTGAAGCTTTCTTT
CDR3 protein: CASSYNKERAEAFF

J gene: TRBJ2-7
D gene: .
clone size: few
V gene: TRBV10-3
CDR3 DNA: TGTGCCATCAGACGGACTGACGAGCAGTACTTC
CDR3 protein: CAIRRTDEQYF

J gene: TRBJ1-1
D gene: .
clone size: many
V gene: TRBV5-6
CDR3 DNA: TGTGCCAGCAGCTCCGACTACGGTGAAGCTTTCTTT
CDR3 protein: CASSSDYGEAFF

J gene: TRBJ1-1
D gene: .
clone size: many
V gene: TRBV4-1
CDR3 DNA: TGCGCCAGCAGCCAAGGCGCCGATGAAGCTTTCTTT
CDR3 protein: CASSQGADEAFF

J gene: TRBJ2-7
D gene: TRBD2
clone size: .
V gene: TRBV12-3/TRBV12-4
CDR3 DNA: TGTGCCAGCAGTCTCCGGACTAGCGGGAGTGACGAGCAGTACTTC
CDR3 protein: CASSLRTSGSDEQYF

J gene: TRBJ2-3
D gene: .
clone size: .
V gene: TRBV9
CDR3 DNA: TGTGCCAGCAGCGCCGACAGGGATACGCAGTATTTT
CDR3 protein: CASSADRDTQYF

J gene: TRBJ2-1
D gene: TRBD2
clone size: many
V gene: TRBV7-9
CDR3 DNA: TGTGCCAGCAGCGAGGGACTAGCGGGAGGGACCAATGAGCAGTTCTTC
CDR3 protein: CASSEGLAGGTNEQFF

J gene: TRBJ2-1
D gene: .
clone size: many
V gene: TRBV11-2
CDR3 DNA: TGTGCCACCCAAGGGCTTGTATACAATGAGCAGTTCTTC
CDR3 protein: CATQGLVYNEQFF

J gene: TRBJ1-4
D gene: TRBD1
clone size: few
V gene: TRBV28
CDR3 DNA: TGTGCCAGCAGTTTTGTGCCCGCGGGGACAGAATCAGGAAAACTGTTTTTT
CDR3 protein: CASSFVPAGTESGKLFF

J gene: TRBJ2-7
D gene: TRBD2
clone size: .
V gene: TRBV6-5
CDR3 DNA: TGTGCCAGCAGTTCCTTGGTAGCGGGGACTACCTACGAGCAGTACTTC
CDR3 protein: CASSSLVAGTTYEQYF

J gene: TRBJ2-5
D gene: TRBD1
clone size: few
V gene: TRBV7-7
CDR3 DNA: TGTGCCAGCAGCGCCCGGACAGGGGAAGAGACCCAGTACTTC
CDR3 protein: CASSARTGEETQYF

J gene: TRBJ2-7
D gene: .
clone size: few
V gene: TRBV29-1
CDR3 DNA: TGCAGCGTTGAAGATCGGGGGACGACTCCCTACGAGCAGTACTTC
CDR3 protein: CSVEDRGTTPYEQYF